These 20 T cell receptor beta chains were all obtained from the same sample, sequenced in a study of blood T cell repertoires in COVID-19. The table came from immunoSEQ multiplex PCR; TCRdb's copy has only in-frame clones and leaves some out. The sample has 200,000 to 250,000 clones; 65% to 85% are singletons. The source material was peripheral blood. The receptor set was obtained from a human donor in a cohort sampled during active COVID-19.

The J gene is TRBJ1-4, the V gene TRBV6-5, with a possible D match to TRBD1 (6 bases). CDR3 size: 14 residues. V lost 6 bases and J 4 bases, leaving 12 bases between the germline ends. Germline CDR1 reads MNHEY; CDR2 reads SVGAGI. This chain's CDR3 is CASSNRAVNEKLFF. For the CDR3, the DNA is TGTGCCAGCAGCAACAGGGCGGTTAATGAAAAACTGTTTTTT.

The chain couples TRBV2 to TRBJ1-2; possible D gene TRBD1, 6 bases. V was shortened by 2 bases and J by 5 bases, with 12 bases between the two germline ends. The CDR3 extends over 14 amino acids. Germline-derived CDR1 and CDR2 are SNHLY and FYNNEI. The CDR3 nucleotides are TGTGCCAGCAGTGAACGGGGGGCTGGGTATGGCTACACCTTC. Protein: CASSERGAGYGYTF.

This clone was seen a handful of times. CDR3: CASSQDSTPGKNIQYF. In nucleotides, the CDR3 is TGCGCCAGCAGCCAAGACTCTACCCCGGGGAAAAACATTCAGTACTTC. J is TRBJ2-4 and V is TRBV4-1; D might be TRBD2 (5 bases). The CDR3 is 16 amino acids. Germline V gene sequence: CDR1 MGHRA, CDR2 YSYEKL. V gave up 0 bases and J gave up 4 bases, with 13 bases separating them.

This chain connects TRBV11-2 to TRBJ1-2; tentatively, D is TRBD1 (5 bases). The CDR3 consists of 14 residues. CDR1 is SGHAT, CDR2 FQNNGV, per germline. The germline V and J ends were trimmed by 0 bases and 5 bases, with 10 bases remaining between them. CDR3 bases: TGTGCCAGCAGCTTAGACAGGGCAAGGTATGGCTACACCTTC. Translating gives CASSLDRARYGYTF.

The chain has TRBV10-3 and TRBJ2-3, with 7 bases fitting TRBD2. Trimming took 7 bases from V and 8 from J; bases not matched to a gene: 12. The CDR3 runs to 14 residues. Germline loops: CDR1 ENHRY, CDR2 SYGVKD. For the CDR3, the DNA is TGTGCCATCAAGGATGGACTAGAGGGAGCTACGCAGTATTTT. This encodes CAIKDGLEGATQYF.

This clone has more than one count but fewer than ten. The rearrangement joins TRBV7-8 to TRBJ2-1, with 11 nucleotides matching TRBD2. CDR1 and CDR2 (germline): SGHVS, FQNEAQ. This CDR3 spans 15 amino acids. The trim removed 5 bases at V and 8 bases at J, leaving 8 bases unmatched. The CDR3: CASSSRLAGGDEQFF. As DNA, the CDR3 is TGTGCCAGCAGCAGCCGCCTAGCGGGAGGCGATGAGCAGTTCTTC.

V and J are TRBV7-9 and TRBJ1-2; D gene ambiguous. V lost 5 bases and J 8 bases, leaving 12 bases between the germline ends. Looked up from germline, CDR1 is SEHNR and CDR2 is FQNEAQ (reference sequence). The CDR3 contains 12 residues. CDR3 sequence: CASSLREGGYTF. DNA of the CDR3: TGTGCCAGCAGCCTGAGGGAAGGGGGCTACACCTTC.

The sample holds a few counts of this clone. The gene calls are TRBV2 and TRBJ2-1; the D gene is possibly TRBD2 (5 bases). The germline CDR1 and CDR2 sequences are SNHLY and FYNNEI. V was cut by 6 bases and J by 4 bases, with 16 bases left in between. This CDR3 comprises 15 residues. The CDR3 loop is CASRGFGGLYNEQFF. The CDR3, as DNA: TGTGCCAGCAGGGGGTTTGGCGGGCTTTACAATGAGCAGTTCTTC.

This rearrangement joins TRBV19 to TRBJ1-2; no definite D call. Trimming took 0 bases from V and 4 from J, leaving 12 bases between them. Looked up from germline, CDR1 is LNHDA and CDR2 is SQIVND (reference sequence). The CDR3 extends over 15 amino acids. CDR3 in amino acids: CASSIDLQQIYGYTF. As DNA, the CDR3 is TGTGCCAGTAGTATAGATCTACAGCAGATCTATGGCTACACCTTC.

The chain combines TRBV7-6 with TRBJ2-1, with TRBD2 matching 10 bases. Germline values: CDR1 SGHVS, CDR2 FNYEAQ. The CDR3 runs to 20 residues. The junction had 15 bases not matched to a gene; V was cut back by 4 bases and J by 0 bases. CDR3 region: CASSYGVGASGGRSYNEQFF. CDR3 nucleotide sequence: TGTGCCAGCAGCTATGGGGTGGGAGCTAGCGGGGGCCGCTCCTACAATGAGCAGTTCTTC.

The J gene is TRBJ2-4, the V gene TRBV28; D perhaps matches TRBD2 (6 bases). V was clipped by 5 bases and J by 4 bases, with 15 bases between them. The CDR3 sequence is 15 residues long. Germline loops: CDR1 MDHEN, CDR2 SYDVKM. Here the CDR3 reads CASSRRENLKNIQYF. The CDR3 region has the DNA TGTGCCAGCAGTCGTCGGGAGAACCTTAAAAACATTCAGTACTTC.

The chain joins TRBV2 to TRBJ2-3; TRBD1 is a possible D gene (6 bases). The CDR3 consists of 12 residues. Germline CDR1 reads SNHLY; CDR2 reads FYNNEI. Trimming shortened V by 5 bases and J by 5 bases, and 8 bases separated the two germline ends. CDR3 sequence reads: CASSPQGDTQYF. The CDR3 bases are TGTGCCAGCAGTCCACAGGGAGATACGCAGTATTTT.

V is TRBV5-1 and J is TRBJ2-1; D is unclear. Germline CDR1 is SGHRS and CDR2 is YFSETQ. V was shortened by 0 bases and J by 1 base, with 11 bases between the two germline ends. This CDR3 is built from 16 residues. The CDR3 here is CASSLVGAKSYNEQFF. The CDR3, as DNA: TGCGCCAGCAGCTTGGTTGGAGCGAAATCCTACAATGAGCAGTTCTTC.

The chain combines TRBV6-5 with TRBJ2-3; 7 bases align to TRBD2. Germline loops: CDR1 MNHEY, CDR2 SVGAGI. The CDR3 totals 15 residues. Germline trimming cut 2 bases from V and 4 bases from J; bases unmatched to any gene: 6. The CDR3 nucleotides read TGTGCCAGCAGTTACGGGCGGGAGCTGGCAGATACGCAGTATTTT. This codes for CASSYGRELADTQYF.

The V gene is TRBV19, the J gene TRBJ1-1, with D maybe TRBD1 (5 bases). The V end lost 4 bases, the J end lost 4 bases, and 10 bases lay between the germline ends. Looked up from germline, CDR1 is LNHDA and CDR2 is SQIVND (reference sequence). This CDR3 is built from 13 residues. The CDR3 region has the DNA TGTGCCAGTAGTAAAGGGGTCCGCACTGAAGCTTTCTTT. This codes for CASSKGVRTEAFF.

The rearrangement uses TRBV28 and TRBJ1-2, with a possible D match to TRBD1 (6 bases). Germline V CDR1 and CDR2: MDHEN, SYDVKM. Deletions cut 5 bases from V and 8 bases from J, with 15 bases between. The CDR3 is 13 residues long. CDR3 sequence: CASSPQGLGGYTF. As DNA, the CDR3 is TGTGCCAGCAGTCCACAGGGTTTGGGCGGCTACACCTTC.

The chain recombines TRBV6-5 with TRBJ2-4, with 9 bases that match TRBD1. Germline lookup yields CDR1 MNHEY and CDR2 SVGAGI. This CDR3 contains 13 residues. Germline trimming cut 6 bases from V and 11 bases from J; bases unmatched to any gene: 8. CDR3 loop: CASRGTGTAVQYF. CDR3 nucleotide sequence: TGTGCCAGCAGGGGGACAGGGACAGCCGTTCAGTACTTC.

The rearrangement uses TRBV27 and TRBJ2-1; D remains ambiguous. This CDR3 contains 13 residues. Trimming pared 5 bases from V and 9 bases from J, leaving 14 bases between. Per germline, CDR1 MNHEY and CDR2 SMNVEV (reference sequence). CDR3 residues: CASSPARTAEQFF. The DNA for the CDR3 is TGTGCCAGCAGTCCTGCTAGAACGGCTGAGCAGTTCTTC.

This chain connects TRBV6-5 to TRBJ2-5; no reliable D call. Germline assignment: CDR1 MNHEY and CDR2 SVGAGI. With 5 bases removed from V and 5 bases from J, the gap between germline ends came to 6 bases. The CDR3 loop spans 11 amino acids. CDR3 in amino acids: CASSRLETQYF. For the CDR3, the DNA is TGTGCCAGCAGTCGACTGGAGACCCAGTACTTC.

The J gene is TRBJ1-2, the V gene TRBV5-6, with a tentative D call TRBD1 (5 bases). The V end was cut by 5 bases, the J end by 3 bases, with 11 bases between. The germline V gene has CDR1 SGHDT and CDR2 YYEEEE. This CDR3 contains 13 residues. The CDR3 reads CASRGREDYGYTF. CDR3 nucleotides: TGTGCCAGCAGGGGCAGGGAGGACTATGGCTACACCTTC.